Presented here are 21 T cell receptor beta chains from one specimen sequenced in a study of OX40 agonist ivuxolimab in advanced cancers. Measured with immunoSEQ multiplex PCR; TCRdb has only the in-frame clones, and not every one. Of over 45,000 clones listed, about 89% are singletons. Sequencing used CD4+ or CD8+ T cells sorted from blood, obtained in a trial of the OX40 agonist ivuxolimab. The receptors come from an adult with an advanced solid tumor such as melanoma, head and neck, liver or kidney cancer.

The chain couples TRBV6-7 to TRBJ2-1; TRBD1 matches at 8 bases. Being an ORF, TRBV6-7 has a function that is uncertain. This CDR3 contains 19 residues. V was clipped by 5 bases and J by 0 bases; unmatched bases: 15. CDR3 amino acids: CASSAGGADSRSSYNEQFF. The DNA of the CDR3 is TGTGCCAGCAGTGCAGGGGGCGCAGACTCCCGAAGCTCCTACAATGAGCAGTTCTTC.

The rearrangement joins TRBV9 to TRBJ1-2, with a weak D call TRBD1 (5 bases). The ends were cut back, 2 bases at V and 6 bases at J, with 11 bases in the middle. The CDR3 loop spans 13 amino acids. Germline V CDR1 and CDR2: SGDLS, YYNGEE. The CDR3 protein is CASSVPGAHGYTF. In DNA form, the CDR3 reads TGTGCCAGCAGCGTCCCCGGGGCCCATGGCTACACCTTC.

In its sample, this clone was seen a few times. This rearrangement joins TRBV7-2 to TRBJ2-7, with a tentative D call TRBD2 (6 bases). Germline V gene sequence: CDR1 SGHTA, CDR2 FQGNSA. V was shortened by 5 bases and J by 6 bases, with 20 bases between the two germline ends. The CDR3 is 15 residues long. The CDR3 sequence is CASSPLGGREREQYF. As DNA, the CDR3 is TGTGCCAGCAGCCCCCTCGGAGGGAGAGAGCGCGAGCAGTACTTC.

The CDR3 is CASSLERTPTGELFF. The CDR3 nucleotides are TGCGCCAGCAGCTTGGAGAGGACACCAACCGGGGAGCTGTTTTTT. The chain joins TRBV5-1 to TRBJ2-2; tentative D call: TRBD1 (5 bases). The CDR3 length is 15 residues. Germline V CDR1 and CDR2: SGHRS, YFSETQ. V lost 0 bases and J 5 bases, leaving 11 bases between the germline ends.

The CDR3 nucleotides read TGTGCCAGCAGTGGCACTGGCAATCGTAATCAGCCCCAGCATTTT. This sequence encodes CASSGTGNRNQPQHF. The chain joins TRBV2 to TRBJ1-5; D ambiguous. The CDR3 extends over 15 amino acids. Per the germline V gene, CDR1 is SNHLY and CDR2 is FYNNEI. Deletions cut 4 bases from V and 4 bases from J, with 14 bases between.

This chain links TRBV10-1 with TRBJ1-5; unclear D gene. The V end was cut by 4 bases, the J end by 5 bases, with 9 bases between. The CDR3 runs to 13 residues. Germline loops: CDR1 WNHNN, CDR2 SYGVQD (reference sequence). The DNA for the CDR3 is TGCGCCAGCAGTGTAAATTCGGATCAGCCCCAGCATTTT. This gives the protein CASSVNSDQPQHF.

The V call is TRBV4-1, the J call TRBJ1-5; no reliable D call. From germline, CDR1 is MGHRA and CDR2 YSYEKL. The CDR3 spans 14 residues. Trimming stripped 0 bases from V and 6 bases from J, with 9 bases between. The CDR3 protein is CASSQDGRSQPQHF. CDR3 sequence (DNA): TGCGCCAGCAGCCAAGATGGGCGGAGTCAGCCCCAGCATTTT.

The CDR3 nucleotides read TGTGCCAGCAGTGACGGGGCCCCCTATAATTCACCCCTCCACTTT. Its protein product is CASSDGAPYNSPLHF. This chain uses TRBV6-1 with TRBJ1-6, with TRBD1 as a possible D gene (5 bases). The CDR3 covers 15 residues. CDR1 and CDR2 (germline): MNHNS, SASEGT. V was pared by 3 bases and J by 2 bases, with 8 bases between.

With regard to this clone: One junction end disagrees with the germline gene, perhaps due to a read error. The CDR3 DNA reads TGCGCCAGCAGTTTGGACAGGGTCACTGAAGCTTTCTTT. Translation: CASSLDRVTEAFF. The rearrangement joins TRBV5-1 to TRBJ1-1; 8 nucleotides align to TRBD1. Germline V gene data show CDR1 as SGHRS and CDR2 as YFSETQ. The CDR3 covers 13 residues.

CDR3 bases: TGTGCCAGCAGCCGGACTAGCGAGCGCACAGATACGCAGTATTTT. It translates to CASSRTSERTDTQYF. V gene TRBV11-1 combines with J gene TRBJ2-3; 9 bases align to TRBD2. Germline trimming cut 5 bases from V and 1 base from J; bases unmatched to any gene: 4. Germline values: CDR1 SGHAT, CDR2 FQDESV (reference sequence). The CDR3 has 15 amino acids. Together with reference TRBV11-1 and TRBJ2-3, the CDR3 gives the full variable domain: EAEVAQSPRYKITEKSQAVAFWCDPISGHATLYWYRQILGQGPELLVQFQDESVVDDSQLPKDRFSAERLKGVDSTLKIQPAELGDSAMYLCASSRTSERTDTQYFGPGTRLTVL.

V gene TRBV5-3 combines with J gene TRBJ2-5; 10 bases agree with TRBD2. TRBV5-3 is designated an ORF whose function remains uncertain. The CDR3 totals 15 residues. V gave up 0 bases and J gave up 3 bases; unmatched junction bases: 2. For the CDR3, the DNA is TGTGCCAGAAGCTTGGGAGCGGGAGGGGAAGAGACCCAGTACTTC. Amino acids: CARSLGAGGEETQYF.

As regards this clone: This CDR3 is also generated by other DNA sequences in the sample. The genes are TRBV19 and TRBJ1-5; weak D call: TRBD1 (5 bases). The length of the CDR3 is 13 residues. V lost 4 bases and J lost 4, with 8 bases in between. Germline V gives CDR1 LNHDA, CDR2 SQIVND (reference sequence). The CDR3 reads CASSTQGNQPQHF. The CDR3 DNA reads as TGTGCCAGTAGTACCCAGGGAAATCAGCCCCAGCATTTT.

V is TRBV10-3 and J is TRBJ2-7, with TRBD2 identical over 7 bases. The ends lost 0 bases at V and 3 bases at J; junction bases unmatched: 2. This CDR3 region has 14 residues. The V gene's germline CDR1 is ENHRY and CDR2 SYGVKD. Written as DNA, the CDR3 is TGTGCCATCAGTGAGTCGACTAGCAGCTACGAGCAGTACTTC. It codes for CAISESTSSYEQYF.

This clone was seen more than once but under ten times. This chain uses TRBV30 with TRBJ1-1, with D uncertain. V lost 3 bases, J lost 7 bases, and 12 bases lay in between. CDR1 and CDR2 from the germline V gene are GTSNPN and SVGIG (reference sequence). This CDR3 region has 12 residues. CDR3 coding DNA: TGTGCCTGGAGAACAGACGGATTTGAAGCTTTCTTT. Residues: CAWRTDGFEAFF. Based on the CDR3 plus reference TRBV30 and TRBJ1-1, the full variable domain is SQTIHQWPATLVQPVGSPLSLECTVEGTSNPNLYWYRQAAGRGLQLLFYSVGIGQISSEVPQNLSASRPQDRQFILSSKKLLLSDSGFYLCAWRTDGFEAFFGQGTRLTVV.

This rearrangement joins TRBV2 to TRBJ2-4, with D possibly matching TRBD1 (6 bases). Germline values: CDR1 SNHLY, CDR2 FYNNEI. The CDR3 loop spans 15 amino acids. V was trimmed by 6 bases and J by 0 bases, leaving 12 bases between them. The CDR3 here is CASRMTGLAKNIQYF. For the CDR3, the DNA is TGTGCCAGCAGAATGACAGGTCTAGCCAAAAACATTCAGTACTTC.

In this sample, this clone turned up a few times. This chain connects TRBV28 to TRBJ1-1; TRBD1 might be the D (6 bases). CDR3 size: 14 residues. V was trimmed by 3 bases and J by 7 bases, leaving 15 bases between them. Germline loops: CDR1 MDHEN, CDR2 SYDVKM. The DNA of the CDR3 is TGTGCCAGCAGTTTGTTTCATCTGGACAGTGAAGCTTTCTTT. Translation: CASSLFHLDSEAFF.

For this clone: The identical CDR3 is also encoded by other nucleotide sequences in the sample. This chain links TRBV18 with TRBJ2-5; no clear D gene. Trimming pared 0 bases from V and 3 bases from J, leaving 8 bases between. The CDR3 consists of 14 residues. CDR1 and CDR2 (germline): KGHSH, LQKENI. The CDR3 DNA follows: TGTGCCAGCTCACCACCGGCCACAAAAGAGACCCAGTACTTC. This gives the protein CASSPPATKETQYF.

In its sample, this clone was seen a few times. The rearrangement uses TRBV10-3 and TRBJ2-3; D call uncertain. The germline V and J ends were trimmed by 4 bases and 2 bases, with 10 bases remaining between them. The CDR3 is 14 amino acids. The germline gives CDR1 ENHRY, CDR2 SYGVKD. In DNA form, the CDR3 reads TGTGCCATCAGTGCTTCGACAACCACAGATACGCAGTATTTT. Encoded protein: CAISASTTTDTQYF.

CDR3 amino acids: CASSPNQGGEQYF. The CDR3 nucleotides read TGTGCCAGCTCACCAAACCAAGGAGGCGAGCAGTACTTC. V is TRBV18 and J is TRBJ2-7, with D tentatively TRBD2 (5 bases). The CDR3 totals 13 residues. In germline, CDR1 is KGHSH, CDR2 LQKENI. V was cut by 2 bases and J by 6 bases, with 11 bases left in between.

This chain joins TRBV30 and TRBJ1-4; tentative D call: TRBD1 (5 bases). The V and J ends lost 2 bases and 2 bases respectively, with 6 bases between them. Germline CDR1 reads GTSNPN; CDR2 reads SVGIG (reference sequence). The CDR3 is made up of 13 amino acids. CDR3 loop: CAWSSGTNEKLFF. CDR3 bases: TGTGCCTGGAGTTCAGGGACTAATGAAAAACTGTTTTTT.

The chain links TRBV5-4 to TRBJ2-7, with 8 bases identical to TRBD2. Germline CDR1 is SGHNT and CDR2 is YYREEE (reference sequence). The CDR3 has 13 residues. J lost 4 bases, V lost 3 bases, and 3 bases had no gene match. CDR3 amino acids: CASSSGLEYEQYF. CDR3 DNA: TGTGCCAGCAGCTCGGGACTAGAATACGAGCAGTACTTC. Full variable domain (remainder filled in from reference TRBV5-4 and TRBJ2-7): ETGVTQSPTHLIKTRGQQVTLRCSSQSGHNTVSWYQQALGQGPQFIFQYYREEENGRGNFPPRFSGLQFPNYSSELNVNALELDDSALYLCASSSGLEYEQYFGPGTRLTVT.